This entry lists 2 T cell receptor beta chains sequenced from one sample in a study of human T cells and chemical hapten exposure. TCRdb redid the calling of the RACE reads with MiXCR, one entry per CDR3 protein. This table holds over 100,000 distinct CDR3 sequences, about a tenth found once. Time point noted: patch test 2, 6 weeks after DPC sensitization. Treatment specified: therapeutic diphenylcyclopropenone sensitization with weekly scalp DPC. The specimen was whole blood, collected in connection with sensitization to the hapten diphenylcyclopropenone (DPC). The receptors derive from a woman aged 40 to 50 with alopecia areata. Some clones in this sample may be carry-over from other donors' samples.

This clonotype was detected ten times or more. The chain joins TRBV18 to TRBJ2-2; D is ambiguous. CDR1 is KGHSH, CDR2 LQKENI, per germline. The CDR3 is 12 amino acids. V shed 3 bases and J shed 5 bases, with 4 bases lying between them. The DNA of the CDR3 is TGTGCCAGCTCACCGAGGACCGGGGAGCTGTTTTTT. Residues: CASSPRTGELFF.

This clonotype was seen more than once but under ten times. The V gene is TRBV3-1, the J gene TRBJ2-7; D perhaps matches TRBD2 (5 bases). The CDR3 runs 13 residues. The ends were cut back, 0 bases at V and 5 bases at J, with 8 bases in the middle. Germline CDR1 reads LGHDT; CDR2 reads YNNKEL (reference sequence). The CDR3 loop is CASSQDEEDEQYF. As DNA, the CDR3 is TGTGCCAGCAGCCAAGATGAGGAGGACGAGCAGTACTTC.